A single sample is the source of the 28 T cell receptor beta chains below, sequenced in a study of blood T cell repertoires in COVID-19. TCRdb's copy holds only in-frame clones and misses some; the assay was immunoSEQ multiplex PCR. The profile shows approximately 140,000 clones, about 90% of them singletons. Sequencing used peripheral blood. These receptors all come from a woman aged 55-69 years with acute or convalescent COVID-19.

This chain uses TRBV5-1 with TRBJ2-7; D is unresolved. The CDR3 totals 13 residues. Germline V gene sequence: CDR1 SGHRS, CDR2 YFSETQ. Between the trimmed V and J ends, which lost 2 bases and 3 bases, there was a span of 9 bases. CDR3 in amino acids: CASSLEVFYEQYF. CDR3 nucleotide sequence: TGCGCCAGCAGCTTAGAGGTTTTCTACGAGCAGTACTTC.

The CDR3 DNA follows: TGTGCCAGCAGCCCCAGTTTCTCGGGGCCCCAGCATTTT. Translating gives CASSPSFSGPQHF. The J gene is TRBJ1-5, the V gene TRBV7-6; D call uncertain. Between the trimmed V and J ends, which lost 5 bases and 9 bases, there was a span of 14 bases. Germline values: CDR1 SGHVS, CDR2 FNYEAQ. CDR3 length equals 13 residues.

The chain combines TRBV19 with TRBJ1-6; 10 nucleotides agree with TRBD1. This CDR3 spans 15 amino acids. CDR1 and CDR2 (germline): LNHDA, SQIVND (reference sequence). The J segment lost 8 bases and the V segment lost 7 bases, leaving 8 bases of the junction unmatched. The CDR3 is CASTFGGTGDSPLHF. The CDR3 DNA follows: TGTGCCAGTACCTTTGGCGGGACAGGGGATTCACCCCTCCACTTT.

This rearrangement joins TRBV5-1 to TRBJ2-3; D not certain. The CDR3 has 14 amino acids. The V and J ends lost 0 bases and 2 bases respectively, with 7 bases between them. The germline V gene encodes CDR1 SGHRS and CDR2 YFSETQ. CDR3 sequence reads: CASSLDFLTDTQYF. The CDR3 bases are TGCGCCAGCAGCTTGGATTTCCTCACAGATACGCAGTATTTT.

The chain recombines TRBV25-1 with TRBJ2-2; the match to TRBD2 covers 7 bases. Germline values: CDR1 MGHDK, CDR2 SYGVNS. The CDR3 runs to 16 residues. Trimming at V came to 4 bases and at J to 6 bases, leaving 11 bases not matched to a gene. In DNA form, the CDR3 reads TGTGCCAGCAGTGTGCGGCTAGCGGAGGCGGCCGGGGAGCTGTTTTTT. Its translation: CASSVRLAEAAGELFF. Combining the CDR3 with reference TRBV25-1 and TRBJ2-2 gives the whole variable domain EADIYQTPRYLVIGTGKKITLECSQTMGHDKMYWYQQDPGMELHLIHYSYGVNSTEKGDLSSESTVSRIRTEHFPLTLESARPSHTSQYLCASSVRLAEAAGELFFGEGSRLTVL.

This chain links TRBV24-1 with TRBJ1-2; D might be TRBD1 (6 bases). The CDR3 totals 13 residues. Per the germline V gene, CDR1 is KGHDR and CDR2 is SFDVKD. Trimming took 8 bases from V and 5 from J, leaving 14 bases between them. CDR3: CATTPGAGYGYTF. The CDR3 DNA reads as TGTGCCACCACCCCAGGGGCTGGTTATGGCTACACCTTC.

On this clone: One end of the junction is discordant with germline, which a read error may explain. The CDR3 reads CASRSDTGRSQGF. The CDR3 DNA follows: TGTGCCAGCAGATCAGACACCGGACGGTCCCAGGGCTTC. The gene calls are TRBV2 and TRBJ2-4, with D perhaps matching TRBD1 (5 bases). The CDR3 runs 13 residues. Germline loops: CDR1 SNHLY, CDR2 FYNNEI.

The rearrangement joins TRBV6-5 to TRBJ1-3, with D unclear. Germline assignment: CDR1 MNHEY and CDR2 SVGAGI. Trimming shortened V by 7 bases and J by 3 bases, and 16 bases separated the two germline ends. The CDR3 is 15 amino acids. The CDR3 protein is CASMAAVRGGNTIYF. CDR3 bases: TGTGCCAGCATGGCGGCAGTTCGTGGTGGAAACACCATATATTTT.

A single count supports this clone. CDR3 region: CASSQDLEGRGHNSPLHF. As DNA, the CDR3 is TGTGCCAGCAGCCAAGATCTCGAGGGTCGAGGCCATAATTCACCCCTCCACTTT. The gene calls are TRBV14 and TRBJ1-6; D is ambiguous. CDR1 is SGHDN, CDR2 FVKESK, per germline. The CDR3 extends over 18 amino acids. V was shortened by 0 bases and J by 5 bases, with 17 bases between the two germline ends.

V and J are TRBV12-3 or TRBV12-4 and TRBJ2-7, with D perhaps matching TRBD1 (6 bases). The CDR3 spans 13 residues. With 6 bases removed from V and 1 base from J, the gap between germline ends came to 10 bases. The CDR3 DNA sequence: TGTGCCAGCAGGTACAGGGAGTCCTACGAGCAGTACTTC. This encodes CASRYRESYEQYF.

This sequence joins TRBV5-4 and TRBJ2-7; no clear D. Germline V gives CDR1 SGHNT, CDR2 YYREEE (reference sequence). This CDR3 region has 14 residues. V lost 3 bases, J lost 1 base, and 11 bases lay in between. The CDR3 coding sequence is TGTGCCAGCAGCTCCCCTTTGTTGTCCTACGAGCAGTACTTC. This translates into CASSSPLLSYEQYF.

The J gene is TRBJ1-4, the V gene TRBV6-5; 9 bases are shared with TRBD1. This CDR3 region has 15 residues. V was clipped by 6 bases and J by 7 bases; unmatched bases: 9. Germline V lookup: CDR1 MNHEY, CDR2 SVGAGI. In DNA, the CDR3 is TGTGCCAGCAGACCTAGGGGGACAGGGAGTGAAAAACTGTTTTTT. Translated: CASRPRGTGSEKLFF.

This rearrangement joins TRBV7-8 to TRBJ1-1; the match to TRBD1 covers 9 bases. Unmatched junction bases numbered 10, after V lost 6 bases and J lost 5 bases. This CDR3 has 15 amino acids. Germline lookup yields CDR1 SGHVS and CDR2 FQNEAQ. The CDR3 nucleotides read TGTGCCAGCAGTCGCAAGGACAGGGGAGGGACTGAAGCTTTCTTT. As protein: CASSRKDRGGTEAFF.

CDR3 in DNA: TGTGCCAGCAGTGAGATGGGGGCGGAGACCCAGTACTTC. Protein sequence: CASSEMGAETQYF. V gene TRBV2 combines with J gene TRBJ2-5, with D maybe TRBD1 (6 bases). The CDR3 is 13 amino acids. Germline V CDR1 and CDR2: SNHLY, FYNNEI. V was shortened by 3 bases and J by 5 bases, with 10 bases between the two germline ends.

The rearrangement joins TRBV2 to TRBJ2-7, with TRBD1 matching over 7 bases. V shed 2 bases and J 4 bases; nucleotides not matched to a gene: 8. This CDR3 comprises 15 residues. The germline V gene encodes CDR1 SNHLY and CDR2 FYNNEI. CDR3 coding DNA: TGTGCCAGCAGTGAACTTAAACAGGGGTCTTACGAGCAGTACTTC. Protein: CASSELKQGSYEQYF.

The CDR3 loop is CASMPSVSTEAFF. The CDR3 DNA reads as TGTGCCAGTATGCCCTCGGTTTCGACTGAAGCTTTCTTT. J is TRBJ1-1 and V is TRBV19, with unresolved D. V dropped 7 bases and J dropped 5 bases, with 14 bases sitting between them. CDR1 LNHDA and CDR2 SQIVND come from the germline V gene (reference sequence). This CDR3 region has 13 residues.

The rearrangement joins TRBV5-1 to TRBJ2-5, with D tentatively TRBD2 (6 bases). Germline V lookup: CDR1 SGHRS, CDR2 YFSETQ. V lost 0 bases and J lost 3, with 9 bases in between. This CDR3 comprises 14 residues. The CDR3 is CASSLVSGEETQYF. The CDR3 DNA is TGCGCCAGCAGCTTGGTATCGGGGGAAGAGACCCAGTACTTC.

As to this clone: Different DNA sequences within this sample yield the same CDR3. The rearrangement uses TRBV19 and TRBJ1-1, with unresolved D. V was pared by 4 bases and J by 1 base, with 7 bases between. The CDR3 totals 13 residues. CDR1 and CDR2 from the germline V gene are LNHDA and SQIVND (reference sequence). CDR3: CASSRRENTEAFF. CDR3 nucleotide sequence: TGTGCCAGTAGTAGAAGAGAGAACACTGAAGCTTTCTTT.

V gene TRBV5-4 combines with J gene TRBJ1-5; a weak D match, TRBD1 (5 bases). V lost 0 bases to trimming and J lost 3 bases, with 19 bases between them. Germline V lookup: CDR1 SGHNT, CDR2 YYREEE (reference sequence). The CDR3 has 18 residues. CDR3: CASSLGRQGRALNQPQHF. In DNA form, the CDR3 reads TGTGCCAGCAGCTTGGGGCGGCAGGGAAGGGCCCTCAATCAGCCCCAGCATTTT.

DNA of the CDR3: TGCGCCAGCAGCCAGGGACAGGAGGGGCGCGAGCAGTACTTC. It translates to CASSQGQEGREQYF. This sequence joins TRBV4-3 and TRBJ2-7, with 8 bases fitting TRBD1. V lost 3 bases to trimming and J lost 6 bases; unmatched junction nucleotides: 7. Germline V gene lookup returns CDR1 LGHNA and CDR2 YSLEER. The CDR3 totals 14 residues.

Only a few counts were recorded for this clone. This chain connects TRBV11-2 to TRBJ1-1, with 10 nucleotides matching TRBD1. Germline CDR1 reads SGHAT; CDR2 reads FQNNGV. The CDR3 is 15 amino acids. J was trimmed by 1 base and V by 5 bases; bases with no gene match: 4. For the CDR3, the DNA is TGTGCCAGCAGCACCAGACAGGGGGCGAACACTGAAGCTTTCTTT. Translation gives CASSTRQGANTEAFF.

The rearrangement links TRBV7-9 to TRBJ1-1; 8 nucleotides align to TRBD1. CDR3 length: 14 residues. Germline assignment: CDR1 SEHNR and CDR2 FQNEAQ (reference sequence). The J segment lost 7 bases and the V segment lost 3 bases, leaving 7 bases of the junction unmatched. CDR3 protein: CASSFARGQGEAFF. CDR3 nucleotides: TGTGCCAGCAGCTTCGCCAGGGGGCAAGGTGAAGCTTTCTTT.

This clone was seen only a few times. This sequence joins TRBV5-6 and TRBJ1-4; the D gene is possibly TRBD1 (5 bases). Germline CDR1 and CDR2: SGHDT and YYEEEE. The germline V and J ends were trimmed by 4 bases and 4 bases, with 14 bases remaining between them. The CDR3 spans 15 residues. The CDR3 region is CASSALGEGNEKLFF. CDR3 sequence (DNA): TGTGCCAGCAGCGCTTTGGGGGAGGGTAATGAAAAACTGTTTTTT.

The rearrangement uses TRBV5-1 and TRBJ1-4; 8 positions agree with TRBD1. Trimming removed 5 bases from V and 8 bases from J; junction bases left unmatched: 11. The CDR3 is 15 residues long. From germline, CDR1 is SGHRS and CDR2 YFSETQ. The CDR3 sequence is CASSPTRTGFEKLFF. For the CDR3, the DNA is TGCGCCAGCAGTCCAACCCGGACAGGGTTCGAAAAACTGTTTTTT.

The CDR3 nucleotides read TGTGCCAGCAGTTTCATATCTGGCGGGGGCTCAGGCAATCAGCCCCAGCATTTT. It codes for CASSFISGGGSGNQPQHF. The chain combines TRBV28 with TRBJ1-5, with D possibly matching TRBD1 (6 bases). With 3 bases removed from V and 2 bases from J, the gap between germline ends came to 20 bases. Per germline, CDR1 MDHEN and CDR2 SYDVKM. This CDR3 contains 18 residues.

V and J are TRBV10-3 and TRBJ1-6, with D possibly TRBD1 on 6 matching bases. The germline V gene has CDR1 ENHRY and CDR2 SYGVKD. With 2 bases removed from V and 7 bases from J, the gap between germline ends came to 12 bases. This CDR3 is 15 amino acids long. The CDR3 DNA is TGTGCCATCAGTGAGCAAACAGGGTTAAATTCACCCCTCCACTTT. Translation gives CAISEQTGLNSPLHF.

The CDR3 DNA reads TGTGCCAGCTCACCAACCCCAGAGCGTGGCTACACCTTC. It translates to CASSPTPERGYTF. The chain couples TRBV18 to TRBJ1-2; D not certain. V was clipped by 2 bases and J by 7 bases, with 11 bases between them. Germline loops: CDR1 KGHSH, CDR2 LQKENI. This CDR3 comprises 13 residues.

The chain employs TRBV5-4 and TRBJ2-7; 8 bases match TRBD1. The length of the CDR3 is 14 residues. Germline CDR1 SGHNT, CDR2 YYREEE (reference sequence). Germline trimming cut 2 bases from V and 3 bases from J; bases unmatched to any gene: 4. The DNA of the CDR3 is TGTGCCAGCAGCTTCTCAGGGGGCGGCTACGAGCAGTACTTC. It translates to CASSFSGGGYEQYF.